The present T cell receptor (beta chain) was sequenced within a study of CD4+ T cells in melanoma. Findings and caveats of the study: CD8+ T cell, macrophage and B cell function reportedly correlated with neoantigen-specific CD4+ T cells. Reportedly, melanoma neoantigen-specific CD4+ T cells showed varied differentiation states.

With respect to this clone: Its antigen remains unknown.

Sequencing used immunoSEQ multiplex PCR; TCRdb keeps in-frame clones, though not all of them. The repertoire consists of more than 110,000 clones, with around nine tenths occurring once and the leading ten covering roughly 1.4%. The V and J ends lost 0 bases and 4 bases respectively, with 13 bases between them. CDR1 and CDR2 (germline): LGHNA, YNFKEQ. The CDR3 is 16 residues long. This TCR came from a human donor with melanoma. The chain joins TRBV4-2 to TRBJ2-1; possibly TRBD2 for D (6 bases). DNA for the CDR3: TGTGCCAGCAGCCAAGAGGGAGGCGGGGCGTACAATGAGCAGTTCTTC. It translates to CASSQEGGGAYNEQFF.